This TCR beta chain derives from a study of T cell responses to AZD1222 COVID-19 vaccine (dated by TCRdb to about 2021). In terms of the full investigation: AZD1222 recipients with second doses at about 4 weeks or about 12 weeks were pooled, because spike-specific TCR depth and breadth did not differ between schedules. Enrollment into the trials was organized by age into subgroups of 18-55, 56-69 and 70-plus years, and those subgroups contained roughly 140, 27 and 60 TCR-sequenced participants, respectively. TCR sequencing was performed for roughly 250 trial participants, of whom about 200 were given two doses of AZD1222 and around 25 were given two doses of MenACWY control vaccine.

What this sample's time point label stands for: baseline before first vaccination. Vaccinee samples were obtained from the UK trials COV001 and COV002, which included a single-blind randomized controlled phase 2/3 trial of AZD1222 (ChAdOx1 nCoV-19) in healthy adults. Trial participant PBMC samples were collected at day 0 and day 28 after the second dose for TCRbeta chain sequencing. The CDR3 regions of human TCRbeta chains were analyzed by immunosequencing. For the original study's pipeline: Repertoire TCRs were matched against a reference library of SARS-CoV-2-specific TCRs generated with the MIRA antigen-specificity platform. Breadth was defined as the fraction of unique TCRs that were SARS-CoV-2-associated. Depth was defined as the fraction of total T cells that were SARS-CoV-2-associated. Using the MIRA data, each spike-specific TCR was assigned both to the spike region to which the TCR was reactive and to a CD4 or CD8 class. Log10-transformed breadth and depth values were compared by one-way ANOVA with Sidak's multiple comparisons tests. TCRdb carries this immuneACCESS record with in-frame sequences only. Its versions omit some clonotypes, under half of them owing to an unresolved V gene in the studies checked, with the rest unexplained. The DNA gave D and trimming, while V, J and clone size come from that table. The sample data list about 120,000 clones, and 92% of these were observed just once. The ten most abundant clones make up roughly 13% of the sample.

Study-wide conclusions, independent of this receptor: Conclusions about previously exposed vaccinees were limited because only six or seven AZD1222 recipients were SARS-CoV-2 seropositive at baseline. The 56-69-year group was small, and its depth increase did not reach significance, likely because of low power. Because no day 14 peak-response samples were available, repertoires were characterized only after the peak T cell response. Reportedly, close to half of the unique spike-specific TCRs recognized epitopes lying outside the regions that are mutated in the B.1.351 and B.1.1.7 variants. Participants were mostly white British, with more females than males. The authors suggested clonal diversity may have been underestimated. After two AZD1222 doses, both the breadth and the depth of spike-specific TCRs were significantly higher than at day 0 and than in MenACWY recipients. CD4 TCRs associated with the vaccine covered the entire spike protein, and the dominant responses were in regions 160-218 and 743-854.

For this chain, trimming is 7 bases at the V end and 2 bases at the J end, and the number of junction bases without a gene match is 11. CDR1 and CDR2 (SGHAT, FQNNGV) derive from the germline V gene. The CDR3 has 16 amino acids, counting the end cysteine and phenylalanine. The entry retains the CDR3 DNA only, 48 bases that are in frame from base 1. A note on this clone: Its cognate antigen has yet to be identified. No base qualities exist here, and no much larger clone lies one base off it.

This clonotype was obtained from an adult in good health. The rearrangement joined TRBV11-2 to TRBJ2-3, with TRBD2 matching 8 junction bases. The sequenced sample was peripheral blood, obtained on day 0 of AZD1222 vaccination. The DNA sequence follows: TGTGCCAGCACCCATCTAGCGGGCGGAATCACAGATACGCAGTATTTT. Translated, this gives CASTHLAGGITDTQYF.